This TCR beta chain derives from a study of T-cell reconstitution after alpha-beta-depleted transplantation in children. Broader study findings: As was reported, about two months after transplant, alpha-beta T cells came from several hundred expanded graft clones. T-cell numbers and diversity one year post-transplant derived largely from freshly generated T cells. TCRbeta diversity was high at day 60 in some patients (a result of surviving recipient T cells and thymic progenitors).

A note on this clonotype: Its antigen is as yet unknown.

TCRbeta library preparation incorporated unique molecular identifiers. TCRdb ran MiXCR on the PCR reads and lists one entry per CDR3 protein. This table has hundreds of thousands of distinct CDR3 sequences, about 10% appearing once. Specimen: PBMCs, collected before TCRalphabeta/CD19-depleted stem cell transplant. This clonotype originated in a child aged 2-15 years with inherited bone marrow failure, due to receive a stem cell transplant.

CDR3 in DNA: TGTGCCTGGACCGACCGGACAGGGCTTTATAGCAATCAGCCCCAGCATTTT. Residues: CAWTDRTGLYSNQPQHF. V gene TRBV30 combines with J gene TRBJ1-5, with 8 bases identical to TRBD1. CDR1 is GTSNPN and CDR2 is SVGIG in the germline V gene (reference sequence). After removal of 4 bases from V and 0 bases from J, the junction contained 11 bases not matched to a gene. There are 17 residues in the CDR3.